This paragraph reports one TCR beta chain. The antigen is undetermined. The sample comes from a study of a mutant IDH1 vaccine in newly diagnosed glioma. Study-wide background: Beforehand, treatment had been radiotherapy, temozolomide, or both; the majority received both.

Notes on the study in general: Shifts in the top peripheral T cell clonotypes seemed unrelated to pseudoprogression.

The CDR3 extends over 13 amino acids. The germline V gene has CDR1 ENHRY and CDR2 SYGVKD. The V and J ends lost 6 bases and 0 bases respectively, with 9 bases between them. Time point specified: baseline, week 1 (first vaccination visit). The treatment here: pre-vaccination baseline after standard-of-care therapy. The study enrolled donors with new WHO grade 3 or 4 IDH1-mutant, ATRX-lost astrocytomas. Only in-frame clones appear in the TCRdb table, and some are missing; sequencing was by immunoSEQ multiplex PCR. In the table there are about 16,000 clones, nearly 97% of which are singletons. The source is a woman under 30 with glioma. Some clones in this sample may be carry-over from other donors' samples. This chain links TRBV10-3 with TRBJ2-7; TRBD1 might be the D (5 bases). The sample here was peripheral blood mononuclear cells (PBMCs), taken from a glioma patient treated with radiotherapy, temozolomide or both. The CDR3 DNA reads TGTGCCATCAGGAGTCAGGGCTCCTACGAGCAGTACTTC. Translating gives CAIRSQGSYEQYF.